The entry below gives a single T cell receptor beta chain sequence along with its context. This specimen comes from a study of cytomegalovirus exposure and HLA in healthy donors. The PCR made use of 60 Vbeta and 13 Jbeta primers. Profiling relied on immunoSEQ multiplex PCR, and the TCRdb table lists in-frame clones only, not all of them. Of 200,000 to 300,000 clones listed, roughly 86% were seen once; the top ten hold about 2%. The sequence came from a woman aged 40-49 years in good health and CMV-seropositive. The sequencing sample was made of PBMCs.

This chain's CDR3 is CASSPTRLDSYEQYF. DNA of the CDR3: TGTGCCAGCAGCCCCACCAGGCTTGACTCCTACGAGCAGTACTTC. The chain couples TRBV25-1 to TRBJ2-7, with no clear D. The germline V gene has CDR1 MGHDK and CDR2 SYGVNS. Between the trimmed V and J ends, which lost 6 bases and 0 bases, there was a span of 15 bases. This CDR3 has 15 amino acids.